This TCR beta chain was recorded in a study of T cells after posttransplantation cyclophosphamide (dated by TCRdb to the mid-2010s). Looking at the study overall: Using TRB sequencing, the study followed how the T cell repertoire rebuilt after myeloablative bone marrow transplantation with posttransplantation cyclophosphamide given as GVHD prophylaxis. Because TRA and TRB clonality correlated tightly in roughly nine samples, later TCR analyses were limited to TRB. Up to 3 additional blood samples from 2 to 5.2 years after transplant were also TRB-sequenced in 3 patients, as was pretransplant blood from several patients. Blood from every one of the roughly 30 PTCy patients who had 1-year posttransplant specimens underwent TRB sequencing. Public TRB sequences were queried against a database of over 3,600 sequences associated with responses to pathogens, tumor antigens, self-antigens and alloantigens. Antigen receptor sequencing was done on samples from roughly 38 PTCy-treated patients and from roughly 15 related bone marrow donors of those patients. Paper-wide results and their limitations: Across around 48 patients, recipient CMV seropositivity and CMV reactivation were highly associated with TRB clonality; PTCy diversity was similar to CNI/methotrexate controls. The TRB repertoires of T cells infiltrating skin or GI tract showed only limited overlap with the TRB repertoires of T cells in blood. Donor-recipient similarity was low at 1-2 months but increased during the first year, and donor CD8+ memory clones often dominated later blood repertoires.

TRB sequencing was run on genomic DNA with either the immunoSEQ assay at survey resolution or the hsTCRB kit. The authors' pipeline ran thus. The immunoSEQ software was used for initial read processing, and the LymphoSeq R package was used for repertoire analyses. Clonality was computed as 1 minus normalized Shannon entropy, and a Gini coefficient was also calculated for each TRB dataset. To infer phenotypes in unsorted samples, TRB sequences from sorted subsets of the recipient or donor were mapped onto unsorted samples from the same recipient. TCRdb stores this immuneACCESS table with in-frame sequences only. Part of the clones is absent; in the studies checked, under half of the shortfall reflects unresolved V genes, and no reason is known for the rest. Clone size and V and J calls were adopted from that table, with D and trimming inferred from the DNA. Present in this sample are roughly 30,000 clones, around nine tenths of which were seen just once. The top ten hold 0.2% to 0.3% of the sample.

V ends up 3 bases short and J 4 bases short, with an unmatched junction base count of 6. The germline V gene supplies CDR1 SGHRS and CDR2 YFSETQ. The CDR3 runs 15 residues from the cysteine to the phenylalanine. The only DNA kept is the CDR3, 45 bases in frame from the first base. Viable CD3+CD4+ or CD3+CD8+ cells that were CCR7+CD45RA+CD45RO-CD95-CD27+CD28+ were classified as naive T cells. Peripheral blood samples were provided by related bone marrow donors on the day of marrow donation. Mononuclear cells from peripheral blood and bone marrow were separated by Ficoll-Hypaque density centrifugation and then cryopreserved. CD4+ and CD8+ T cells, including naive and memory subsets, were sorted by FACS on a FACSAria II. About this clone itself: It lacks a known antigen. Base-call qualities are not available, and no considerably larger clone is one nucleotide away.

The chain couples TRBV5-1 to TRBJ2-7, with 11 bases matching TRBD1. The sample taken for sequencing was naive CD4+ T cells sorted from PBMCs. This TCR derives from an older woman in good health, CMV-negative, and a related stem cell transplant donor. The DNA is TGCGCCAGCAGCTATGGGGACAGGGGGTCTTACGAGCAGTACTTC. This yields the protein CASSYGDRGSYEQYF.